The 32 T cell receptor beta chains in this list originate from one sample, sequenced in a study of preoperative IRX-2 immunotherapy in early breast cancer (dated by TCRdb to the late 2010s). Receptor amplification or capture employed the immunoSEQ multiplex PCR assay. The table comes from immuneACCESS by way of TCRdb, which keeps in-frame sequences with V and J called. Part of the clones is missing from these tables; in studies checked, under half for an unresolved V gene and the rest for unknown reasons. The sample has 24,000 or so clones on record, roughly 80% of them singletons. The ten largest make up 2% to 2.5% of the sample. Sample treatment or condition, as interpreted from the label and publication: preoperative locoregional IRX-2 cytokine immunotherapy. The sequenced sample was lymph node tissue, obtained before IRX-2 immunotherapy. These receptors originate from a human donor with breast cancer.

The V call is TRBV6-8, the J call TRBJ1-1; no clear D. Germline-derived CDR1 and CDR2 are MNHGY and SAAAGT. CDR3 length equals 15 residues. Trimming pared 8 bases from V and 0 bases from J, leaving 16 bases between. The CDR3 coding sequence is TGTGCCAGCTCCACCCCCGGGGTGATGAACACTGAAGCTTTCTTT. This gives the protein CASSTPGVMNTEAFF.

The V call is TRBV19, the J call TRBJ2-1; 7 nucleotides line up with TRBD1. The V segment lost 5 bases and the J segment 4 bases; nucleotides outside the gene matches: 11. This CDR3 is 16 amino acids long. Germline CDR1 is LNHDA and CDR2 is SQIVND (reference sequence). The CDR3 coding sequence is TGTGCCAGTAGTTTGCGGGCGGCAGGGGGTTACAATGAGCAGTTCTTC. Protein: CASSLRAAGGYNEQFF.

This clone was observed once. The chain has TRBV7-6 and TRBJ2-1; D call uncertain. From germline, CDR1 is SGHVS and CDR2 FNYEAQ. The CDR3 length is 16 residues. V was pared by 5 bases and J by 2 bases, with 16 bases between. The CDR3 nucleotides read TGTGCCAGCAGCCCCGCACTTCGACGGACCTACAATGAGCAGTTCTTC. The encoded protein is CASSPALRRTYNEQFF.

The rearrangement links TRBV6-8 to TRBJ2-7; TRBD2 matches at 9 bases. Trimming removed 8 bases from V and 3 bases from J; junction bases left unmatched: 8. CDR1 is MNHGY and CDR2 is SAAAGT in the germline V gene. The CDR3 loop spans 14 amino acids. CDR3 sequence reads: CASLPRGGLYEQYF. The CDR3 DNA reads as TGTGCCAGCCTTCCGCGGGGGGGCCTCTACGAGCAGTACTTC.

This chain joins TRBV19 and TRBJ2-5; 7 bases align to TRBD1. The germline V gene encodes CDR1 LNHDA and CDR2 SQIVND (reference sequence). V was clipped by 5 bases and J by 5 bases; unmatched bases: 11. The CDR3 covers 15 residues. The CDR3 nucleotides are TGTGCCAGTAGTTTTGGTCAAGGGGGCGTCGAGACCCAGTACTTC. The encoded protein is CASSFGQGGVETQYF.

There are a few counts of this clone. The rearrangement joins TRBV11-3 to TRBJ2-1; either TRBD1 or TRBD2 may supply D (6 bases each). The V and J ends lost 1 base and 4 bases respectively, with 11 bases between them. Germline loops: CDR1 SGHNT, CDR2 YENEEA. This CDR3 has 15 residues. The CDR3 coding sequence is TGTGCCAGCAGCTTAGGCCCGGGGGCGTACAATGAGCAGTTCTTC. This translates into CASSLGPGAYNEQFF.

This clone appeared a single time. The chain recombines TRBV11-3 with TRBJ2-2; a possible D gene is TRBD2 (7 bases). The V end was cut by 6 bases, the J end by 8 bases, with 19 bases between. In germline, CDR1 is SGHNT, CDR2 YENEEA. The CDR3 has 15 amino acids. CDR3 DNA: TGTGCCAGCAGTCGAGGGGCGGGGGCCGAAGGGGAGCTGTTTTTT. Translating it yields CASSRGAGAEGELFF.

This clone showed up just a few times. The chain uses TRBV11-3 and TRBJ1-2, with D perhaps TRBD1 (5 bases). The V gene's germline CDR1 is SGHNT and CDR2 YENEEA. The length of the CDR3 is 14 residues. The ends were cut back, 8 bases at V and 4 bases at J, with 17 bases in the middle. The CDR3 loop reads CASLLSDSSYGYTF. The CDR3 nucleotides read TGTGCCAGCCTGCTTTCTGACAGCTCCTATGGCTACACCTTC.

The DNA for the CDR3 is TGTGCCAGCAGTTACTCCGGGACAGGGGGAGATTCTAACTATGGCTACACCTTC. It yields the protein CASSYSGTGGDSNYGYTF. V usage is TRBV6-8 and J usage is TRBJ1-2; the match to TRBD1 covers 11 bases. This CDR3 comprises 18 residues. V lost 0 bases to trimming and J lost 0 bases; unmatched junction nucleotides: 6. Germline V gives CDR1 MNHGY, CDR2 SAAAGT.

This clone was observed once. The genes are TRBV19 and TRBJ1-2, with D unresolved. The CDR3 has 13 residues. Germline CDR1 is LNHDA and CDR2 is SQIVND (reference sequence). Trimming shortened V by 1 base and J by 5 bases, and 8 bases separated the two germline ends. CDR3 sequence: CASSIGAAYGYTF. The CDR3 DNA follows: TGTGCCAGTAGTATAGGGGCAGCTTATGGCTACACCTTC.

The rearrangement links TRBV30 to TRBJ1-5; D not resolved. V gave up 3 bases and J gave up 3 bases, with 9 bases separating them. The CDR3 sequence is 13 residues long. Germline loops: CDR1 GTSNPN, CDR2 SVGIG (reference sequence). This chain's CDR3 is CAWSGMDNQPQHF. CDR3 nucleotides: TGTGCCTGGAGCGGGATGGACAATCAGCCCCAGCATTTT.

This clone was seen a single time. The CDR3 sequence is CASGLAGDPYEQYF. CDR3 nucleotide sequence: TGTGCCAGCGGACTAGCGGGGGATCCTTACGAGCAGTACTTC. V and J are TRBV12-5 and TRBJ2-7; 13 nucleotides match TRBD2. This CDR3 is built from 14 residues. Germline V gene lookup returns CDR1 LGHNT and CDR2 FRNRAP.

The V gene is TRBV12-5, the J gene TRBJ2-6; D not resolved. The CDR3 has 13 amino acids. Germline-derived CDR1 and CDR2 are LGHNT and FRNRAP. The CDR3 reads CASISSGANVLTF. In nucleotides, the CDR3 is TGTGCCAGCATTAGCTCTGGGGCCAACGTCCTGACTTTC.

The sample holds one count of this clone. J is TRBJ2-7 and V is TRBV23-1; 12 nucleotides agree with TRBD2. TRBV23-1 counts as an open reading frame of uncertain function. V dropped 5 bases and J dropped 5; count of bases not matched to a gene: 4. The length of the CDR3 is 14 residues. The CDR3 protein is CASSTSGGFDEQYF. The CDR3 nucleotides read TGCGCCAGCAGTACTAGCGGGGGGTTTGACGAGCAGTACTTC.

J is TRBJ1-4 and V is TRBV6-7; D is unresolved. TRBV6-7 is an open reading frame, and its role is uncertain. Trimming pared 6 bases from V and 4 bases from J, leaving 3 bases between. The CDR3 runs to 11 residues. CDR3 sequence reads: CASRINEKLFF. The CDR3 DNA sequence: TGTGCCAGCAGGATTAATGAAAAACTGTTTTTT.

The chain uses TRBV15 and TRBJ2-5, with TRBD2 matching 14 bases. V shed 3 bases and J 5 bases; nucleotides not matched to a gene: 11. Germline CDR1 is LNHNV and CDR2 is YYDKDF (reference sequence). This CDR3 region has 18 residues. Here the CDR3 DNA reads TGTGCCACCAGCAGGACTCCGGGACTAGCGGGGGCTGGGGAGACCCAGTACTTC. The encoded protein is CATSRTPGLAGAGETQYF.

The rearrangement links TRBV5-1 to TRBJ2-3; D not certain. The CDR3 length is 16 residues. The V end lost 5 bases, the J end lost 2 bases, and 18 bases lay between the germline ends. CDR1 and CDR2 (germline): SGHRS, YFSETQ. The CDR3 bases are TGCGCCAGCAGTCTTGGCATACAGACCCTCACAGATACGCAGTATTTT. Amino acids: CASSLGIQTLTDTQYF.

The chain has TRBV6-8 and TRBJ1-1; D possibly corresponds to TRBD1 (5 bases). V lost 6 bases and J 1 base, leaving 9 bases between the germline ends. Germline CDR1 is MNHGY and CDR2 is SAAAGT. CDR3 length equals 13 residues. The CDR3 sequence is CASRYGANTEAFF. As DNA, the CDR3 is TGTGCCAGCAGGTACGGGGCGAACACTGAAGCTTTCTTT.

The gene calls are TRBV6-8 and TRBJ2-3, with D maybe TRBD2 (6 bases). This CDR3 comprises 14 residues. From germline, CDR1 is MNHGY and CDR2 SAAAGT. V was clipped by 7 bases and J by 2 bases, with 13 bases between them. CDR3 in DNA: TGTGCCAGCACTCGGACTAAAAACACAGATACGCAGTATTTT. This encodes CASTRTKNTDTQYF.

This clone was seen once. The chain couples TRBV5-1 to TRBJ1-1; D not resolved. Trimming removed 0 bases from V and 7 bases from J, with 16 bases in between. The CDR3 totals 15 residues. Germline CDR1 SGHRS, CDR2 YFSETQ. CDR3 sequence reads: CASSLGAGSLNEAFF. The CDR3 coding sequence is TGCGCCAGCAGCTTGGGGGCAGGCAGTCTAAATGAAGCTTTCTTT.

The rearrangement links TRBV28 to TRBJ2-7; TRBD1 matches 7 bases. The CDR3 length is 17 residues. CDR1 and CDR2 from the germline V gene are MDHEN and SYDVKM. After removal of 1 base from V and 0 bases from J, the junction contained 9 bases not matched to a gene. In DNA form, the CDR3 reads TGTGCCAGCAGTTTATCCAATGACAGGGACCGCTCCTACGAGCAGTACTTC. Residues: CASSLSNDRDRSYEQYF. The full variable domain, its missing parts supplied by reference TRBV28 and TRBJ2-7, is DVKVTQSSRYLVKRTGEKVFLECVQDMDHENMFWYRQDPGLGLRLIYFSYDVKMKEKGDIPEGYSVSREKKERFSLILESASTNQTSMYLCASSLSNDRDRSYEQYFGPGTRLTVT.

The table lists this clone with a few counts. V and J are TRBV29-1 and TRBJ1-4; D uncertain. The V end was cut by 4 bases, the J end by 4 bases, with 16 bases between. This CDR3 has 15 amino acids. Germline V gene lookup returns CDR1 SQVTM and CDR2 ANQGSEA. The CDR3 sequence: CSVARYVGNNEKLFF. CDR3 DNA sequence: TGCAGCGTTGCCAGATATGTAGGAAATAATGAAAAACTGTTTTTT. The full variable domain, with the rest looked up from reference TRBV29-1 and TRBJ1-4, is SAVISQKPSRDICQRGTSLTIQCQVDSQVTMMFWYRQQPGQSLTLIATANQGSEATYESGFVIDKFPISRPNLTFSTLTVSNMSPEDSSIYLCSVARYVGNNEKLFFGSGTQLSVL.

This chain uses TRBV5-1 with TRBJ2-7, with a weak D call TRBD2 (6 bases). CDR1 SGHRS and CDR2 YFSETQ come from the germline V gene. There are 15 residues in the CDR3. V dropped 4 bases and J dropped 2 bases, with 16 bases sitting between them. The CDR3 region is CASSISRRGAYEQYF. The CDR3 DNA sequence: TGCGCCAGCAGCATTAGTAGGAGGGGAGCCTACGAGCAGTACTTC. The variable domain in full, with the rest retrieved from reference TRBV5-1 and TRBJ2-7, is KAGVTQTPRYLIKTRGQQVTLSCSPISGHRSVSWYQQTPGQGLQFLFEYFSETQRNKGNFPGRFSGRQFSNSRSEMNVSTLELGDSALYLCASSISRRGAYEQYFGPGTRLTVT.

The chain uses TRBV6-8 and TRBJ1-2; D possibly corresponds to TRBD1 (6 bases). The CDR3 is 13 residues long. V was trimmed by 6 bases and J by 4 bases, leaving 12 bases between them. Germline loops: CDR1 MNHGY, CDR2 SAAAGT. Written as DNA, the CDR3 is TGTGCCAGCAGGAAAGGACAGATCTATGGCTACACCTTC. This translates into CASRKGQIYGYTF.

The CDR3 here is CASSSPVGRKQETQYF. The CDR3 nucleotides are TGTGCCAGCAGCTCCCCAGTTGGCAGGAAACAAGAGACCCAGTACTTC. V gene TRBV7-1 combines with J gene TRBJ2-5; D gene ambiguous. TRBV7-1 is an open reading frame, and its role is uncertain. The CDR3 extends over 16 amino acids. Trimming removed 3 bases at V and 2 bases at J, with 16 bases between.

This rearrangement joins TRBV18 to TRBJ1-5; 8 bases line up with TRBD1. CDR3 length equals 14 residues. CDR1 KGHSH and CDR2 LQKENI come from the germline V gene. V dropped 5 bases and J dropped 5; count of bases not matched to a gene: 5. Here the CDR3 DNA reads TGTGCCAGCTCAAGAGGACAGGGTGATCAGCCCCAGCATTTT. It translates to CASSRGQGDQPQHF.

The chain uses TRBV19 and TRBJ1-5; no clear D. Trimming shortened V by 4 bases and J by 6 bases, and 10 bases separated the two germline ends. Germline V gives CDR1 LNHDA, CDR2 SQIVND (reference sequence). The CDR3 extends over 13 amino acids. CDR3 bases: TGTGCCAGTAGTAAGACGGGAGTTCAGCCCCAGCATTTT. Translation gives CASSKTGVQPQHF.

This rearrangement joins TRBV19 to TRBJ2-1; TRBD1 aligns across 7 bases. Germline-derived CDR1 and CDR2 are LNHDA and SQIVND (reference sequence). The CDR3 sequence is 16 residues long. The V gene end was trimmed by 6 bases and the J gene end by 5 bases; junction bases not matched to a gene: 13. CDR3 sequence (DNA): TGTGCCAGTAGAAAATTACAGGGGTCGGCCCACAATGAGCAGTTCTTC. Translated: CASRKLQGSAHNEQFF.

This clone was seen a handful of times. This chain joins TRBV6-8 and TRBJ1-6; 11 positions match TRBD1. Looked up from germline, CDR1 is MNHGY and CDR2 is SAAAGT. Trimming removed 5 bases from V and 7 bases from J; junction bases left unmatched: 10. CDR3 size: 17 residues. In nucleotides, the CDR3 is TGTGCCAGCAGTCCCTCCCTGAGGACAGGGGGCAATTCACCCCTCCACTTT. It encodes CASSPSLRTGGNSPLHF.

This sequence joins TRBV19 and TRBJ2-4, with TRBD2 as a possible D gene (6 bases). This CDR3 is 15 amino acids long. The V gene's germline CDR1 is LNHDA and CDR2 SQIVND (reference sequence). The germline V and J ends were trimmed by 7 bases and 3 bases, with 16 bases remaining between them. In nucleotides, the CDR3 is TGTGCCAGTACCATGGGGGGAAGGGGCAAAAACATTCAGTACTTC. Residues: CASTMGGRGKNIQYF.

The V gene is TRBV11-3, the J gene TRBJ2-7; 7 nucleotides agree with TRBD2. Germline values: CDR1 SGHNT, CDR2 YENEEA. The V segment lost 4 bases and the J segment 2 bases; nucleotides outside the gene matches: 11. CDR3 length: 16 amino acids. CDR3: CASSSAVRGEPYEQYF. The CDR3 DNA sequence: TGTGCCAGCAGCTCCGCCGTTCGGGGGGAACCCTACGAGCAGTACTTC.

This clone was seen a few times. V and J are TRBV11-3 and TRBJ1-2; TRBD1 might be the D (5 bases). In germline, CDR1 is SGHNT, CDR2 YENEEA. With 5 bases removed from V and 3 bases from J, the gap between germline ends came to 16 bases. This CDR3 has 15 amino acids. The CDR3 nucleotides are TGTGCCAGCAGCCCTAGTCGAGCAGGGTACTATGGCTACACCTTC. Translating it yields CASSPSRAGYYGYTF.